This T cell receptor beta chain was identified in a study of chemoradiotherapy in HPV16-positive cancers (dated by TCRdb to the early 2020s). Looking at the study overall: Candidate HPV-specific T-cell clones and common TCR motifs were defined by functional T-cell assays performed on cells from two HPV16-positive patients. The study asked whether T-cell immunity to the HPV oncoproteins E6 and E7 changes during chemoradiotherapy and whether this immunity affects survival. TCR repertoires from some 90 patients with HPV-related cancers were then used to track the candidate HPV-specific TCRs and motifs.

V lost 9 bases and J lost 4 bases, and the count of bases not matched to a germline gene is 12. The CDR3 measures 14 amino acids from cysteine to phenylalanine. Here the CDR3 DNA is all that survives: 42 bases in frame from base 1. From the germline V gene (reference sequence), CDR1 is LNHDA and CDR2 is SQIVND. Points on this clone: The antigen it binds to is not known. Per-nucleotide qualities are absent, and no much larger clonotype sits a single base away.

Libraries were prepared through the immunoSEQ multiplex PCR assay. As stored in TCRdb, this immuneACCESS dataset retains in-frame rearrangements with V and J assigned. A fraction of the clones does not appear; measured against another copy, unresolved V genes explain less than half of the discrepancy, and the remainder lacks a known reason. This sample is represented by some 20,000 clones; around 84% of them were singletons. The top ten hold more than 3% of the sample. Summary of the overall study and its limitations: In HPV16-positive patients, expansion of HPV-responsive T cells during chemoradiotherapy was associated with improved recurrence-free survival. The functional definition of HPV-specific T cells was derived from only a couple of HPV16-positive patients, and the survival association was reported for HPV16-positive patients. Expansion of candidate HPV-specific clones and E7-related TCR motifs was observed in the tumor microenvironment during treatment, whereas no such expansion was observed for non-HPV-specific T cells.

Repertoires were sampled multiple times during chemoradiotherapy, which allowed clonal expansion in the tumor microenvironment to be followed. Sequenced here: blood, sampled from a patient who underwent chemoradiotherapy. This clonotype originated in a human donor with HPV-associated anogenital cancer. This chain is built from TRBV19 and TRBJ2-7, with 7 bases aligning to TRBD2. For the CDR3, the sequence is CASGIGLGRYEQYF. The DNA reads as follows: TGTGCCAGCGGAATCGGACTAGGCCGTTACGAGCAGTACTTC. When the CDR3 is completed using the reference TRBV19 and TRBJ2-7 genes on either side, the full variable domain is DGGITQSPKYLFRKEGQNVTLSCEQNLNHDAMYWYRQDPGQGLRLIYYSQIVNDFQKGDIAEGYSVSREKKESFPLTVTSAQKNPTAFYLCASGIGLGRYEQYFGPGTRLTVT.